In this sample, the clone carrying this TCR beta chain turned up many times. This sample is drawn from a study of T cells in Graves' hyperthyroidism and ophthalmopathy. V lost 4 bases, J lost 3 bases, and 18 bases lay in between. The CDR3 runs to 16 residues. Germline assignment: CDR1 SGHVS and CDR2 FQNEAQ. TCR beta CDR3 regions were amplified from RNA transcripts. HTBI primers drove first-round RT-PCR of the TCR CDR3. MiXCR, applied by TCRdb to the multiplex PCR reads, yields one record per CDR3 protein. This sample has approximately 380,000 distinct CDR3 sequences, with less than 20% found just once.

The chain carries TRBV7-8 and TRBJ1-2; D remains ambiguous. The origin of this receptor is a man younger than 30 with Graves' ophthalmopathy. Sequencing was performed on blood. The CDR3 sequence: CASSSRRALLDYGYTF. In DNA, the CDR3 is TGTGCCAGCAGCTCGCGACGGGCACTCCTCGACTATGGCTACACCTTC.